These 5 T cell receptor beta chains originate from one sample sequenced in a study of T cell responses to AZD1222 COVID-19 vaccine. Measured with immunoSEQ multiplex PCR; TCRdb has only the in-frame clones, and not every one. Found here are about 140,000 clones, 80% to 95% of them singletons; the top ten hold 3.6%. The source was peripheral blood, collected 28 days after the second AZD1222 dose. Every receptor here comes from an adult who received the AZD1222 COVID-19 vaccine.

The chain has TRBV29-1 and TRBJ2-3; TRBD2 aligns across 13 bases. Germline V gene lookup returns CDR1 SQVTM and CDR2 ANQGSEA. The V segment lost 6 bases and the J segment 4 bases; nucleotides outside the gene matches: 7. The CDR3 has 15 residues. The CDR3 DNA follows: TGCAGCGTCTTCGGACTAGCGGGAGCCCCAGATACGCAGTATTTT. This sequence encodes CSVFGLAGAPDTQYF.

J is TRBJ1-4 and V is TRBV7-9, with a weak D call TRBD1 (5 bases). The CDR3 extends over 16 amino acids. CDR1 and CDR2 from the germline V gene are SEHNR and FQNEAQ (reference sequence). The V and J ends lost 1 base and 0 bases respectively, with 9 bases between them. This CDR3 is CASSLGRGPTNEKLFF. The CDR3, as DNA: TGTGCCAGCAGCTTAGGTAGGGGACCAACTAATGAAAAACTGTTTTTT.

This clone showed up just once. The genes are TRBV30 and TRBJ1-4; 9 nucleotides align to TRBD1. Trimming cost V 3 bases and J 11 bases; bases outside gene matches: 10. CDR1 is GTSNPN and CDR2 is SVGIG in the germline V gene (reference sequence). The CDR3 totals 14 residues. Here the CDR3 DNA reads TGTGCCTGGAGAAATCCGGGACAGGGACGGAAACTGTTTTTT. Translation gives CAWRNPGQGRKLFF.

CDR3 DNA: TGTGCCAGCAGTGAAGGGGACAGCAATGAGCAGTTCTTC. Encoded protein: CASSEGDSNEQFF. The chain links TRBV6-1 to TRBJ2-1, with 7 bases lining up with TRBD1. From germline, CDR1 is MNHNS and CDR2 SASEGT. The trim removed 1 base at V and 6 bases at J, leaving 0 bases unmatched. There are 13 residues in the CDR3.

This rearrangement joins TRBV5-1 to TRBJ1-1; D is ambiguous. This CDR3 has 11 residues. CDR1 SGHRS and CDR2 YFSETQ come from the germline V gene. V gave up 4 bases and J gave up 8 bases, with 9 bases separating them. The CDR3 sequence: CASSHREEAFF. The DNA of the CDR3 is TGCGCCAGCAGCCACCGGGAGGAAGCTTTCTTT.